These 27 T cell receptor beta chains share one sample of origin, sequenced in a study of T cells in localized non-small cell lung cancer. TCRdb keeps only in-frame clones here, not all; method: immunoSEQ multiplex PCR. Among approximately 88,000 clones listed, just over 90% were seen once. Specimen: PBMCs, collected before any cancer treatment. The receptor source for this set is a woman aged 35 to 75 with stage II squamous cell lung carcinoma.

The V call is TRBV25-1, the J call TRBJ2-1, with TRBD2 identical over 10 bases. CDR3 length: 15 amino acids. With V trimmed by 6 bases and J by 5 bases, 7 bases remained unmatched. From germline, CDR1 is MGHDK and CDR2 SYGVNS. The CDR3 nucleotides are TGTGCCAGCAGGAAAGCGGGAGGGCCCCACAATGAGCAGTTCTTC. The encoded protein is CASRKAGGPHNEQFF.

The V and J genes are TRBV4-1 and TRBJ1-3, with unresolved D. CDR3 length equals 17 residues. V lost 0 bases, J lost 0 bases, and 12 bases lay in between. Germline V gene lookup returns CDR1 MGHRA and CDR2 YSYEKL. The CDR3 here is CASSQENDGSSGNTIYF. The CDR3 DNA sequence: TGCGCCAGCAGCCAAGAAAACGACGGTAGCTCTGGAAACACCATATATTTT.

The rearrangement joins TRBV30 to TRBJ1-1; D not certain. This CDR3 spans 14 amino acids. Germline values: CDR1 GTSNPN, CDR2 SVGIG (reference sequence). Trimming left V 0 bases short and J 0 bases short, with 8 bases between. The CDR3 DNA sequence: TGTGCCTGGAGTGTACCAGAAATGAACACTGAAGCTTTCTTT. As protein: CAWSVPEMNTEAFF.

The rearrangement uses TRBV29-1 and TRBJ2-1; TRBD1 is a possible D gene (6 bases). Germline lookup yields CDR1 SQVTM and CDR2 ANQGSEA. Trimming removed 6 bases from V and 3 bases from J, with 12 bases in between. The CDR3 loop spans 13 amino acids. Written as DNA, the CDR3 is TGCAGCGTCGGGACAACTATCTACAATGAGCAGTTCTTC. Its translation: CSVGTTIYNEQFF.

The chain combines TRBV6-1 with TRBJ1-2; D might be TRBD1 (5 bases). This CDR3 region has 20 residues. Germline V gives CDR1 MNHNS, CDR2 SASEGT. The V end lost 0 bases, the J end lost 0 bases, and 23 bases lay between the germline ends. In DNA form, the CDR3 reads TGTGCCAGCAGTGAAGCGCTTCTAGGGGCAGGGTGGCGATCTAACTATGGCTACACCTTC. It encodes CASSEALLGAGWRSNYGYTF.

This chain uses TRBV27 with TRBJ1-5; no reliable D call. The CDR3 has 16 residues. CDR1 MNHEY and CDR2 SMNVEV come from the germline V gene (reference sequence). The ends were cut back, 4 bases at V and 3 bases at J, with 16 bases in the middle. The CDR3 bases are TGTGCCAGCAGTTCCCTCCGACAAGCCCTCAATCAGCCCCAGCATTTT. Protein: CASSSLRQALNQPQHF.

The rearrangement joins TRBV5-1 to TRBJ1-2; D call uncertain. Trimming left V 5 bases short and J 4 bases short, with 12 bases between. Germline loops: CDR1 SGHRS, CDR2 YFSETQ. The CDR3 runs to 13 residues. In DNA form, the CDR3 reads TGCGCCAGCAGTCAAGGCTCTTCCTATGGCTACACCTTC. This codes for CASSQGSSYGYTF.

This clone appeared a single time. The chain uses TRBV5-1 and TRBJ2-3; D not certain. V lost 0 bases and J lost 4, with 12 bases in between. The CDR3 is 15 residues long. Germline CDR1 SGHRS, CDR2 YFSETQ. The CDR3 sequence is CASSLVTLLSDTQYF. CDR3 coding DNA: TGCGCCAGCAGCTTGGTAACCCTCCTCTCAGATACGCAGTATTTT.

The CDR3, as DNA: TGCGCCAGCAGCTTGGCGGTGGGGAACTACGAGCAGTACTTC. It translates to CASSLAVGNYEQYF. J is TRBJ2-7 and V is TRBV5-1; D is undetermined. In germline, CDR1 is SGHRS, CDR2 YFSETQ. The germline V and J ends were trimmed by 0 bases and 3 bases, with 10 bases remaining between them. The CDR3 contains 14 residues. The full variable domain, its missing parts supplied by reference TRBV5-1 and TRBJ2-7, is KAGVTQTPRYLIKTRGQQVTLSCSPISGHRSVSWYQQTPGQGLQFLFEYFSETQRNKGNFPGRFSGRQFSNSRSEMNVSTLELGDSALYLCASSLAVGNYEQYFGPGTRLTVT.

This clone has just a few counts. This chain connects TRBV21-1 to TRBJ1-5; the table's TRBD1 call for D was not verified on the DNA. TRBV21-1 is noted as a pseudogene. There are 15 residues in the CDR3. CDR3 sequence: CASGGRTGSNQPQHF. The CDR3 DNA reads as TGTGCCAGCGGGGGGAGGACAGGGAGCAATCAGCCCCAGCATTTT.

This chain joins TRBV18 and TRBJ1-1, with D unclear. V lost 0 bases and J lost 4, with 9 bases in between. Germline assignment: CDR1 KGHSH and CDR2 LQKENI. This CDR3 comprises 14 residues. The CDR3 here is CASSPPASPTEAFF. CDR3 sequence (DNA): TGTGCCAGCTCACCACCGGCCAGCCCCACTGAAGCTTTCTTT.

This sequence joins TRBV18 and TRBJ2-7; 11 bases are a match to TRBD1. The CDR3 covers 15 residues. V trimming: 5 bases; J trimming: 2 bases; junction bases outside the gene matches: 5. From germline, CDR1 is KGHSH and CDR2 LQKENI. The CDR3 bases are TGTGCCAGCTCAATAGGGACAGGGGGGGCCTACGAGCAGTACTTC. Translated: CASSIGTGGAYEQYF.

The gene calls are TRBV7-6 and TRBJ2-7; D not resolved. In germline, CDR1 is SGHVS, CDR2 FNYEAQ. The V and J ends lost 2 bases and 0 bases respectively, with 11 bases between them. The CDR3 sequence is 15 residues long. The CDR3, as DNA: TGTGCCAGCAGCTTAAGCGACACTCTCTCCTACGAGCAGTACTTC. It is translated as CASSLSDTLSYEQYF.

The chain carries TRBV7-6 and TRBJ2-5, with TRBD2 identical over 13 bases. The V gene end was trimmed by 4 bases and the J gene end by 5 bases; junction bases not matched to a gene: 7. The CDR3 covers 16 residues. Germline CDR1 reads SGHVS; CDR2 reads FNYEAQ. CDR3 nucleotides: TGTGCCAGCAGCTCCATGACTAGCGGGAGGAGGGAGACCCAGTACTTC. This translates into CASSSMTSGRRETQYF.

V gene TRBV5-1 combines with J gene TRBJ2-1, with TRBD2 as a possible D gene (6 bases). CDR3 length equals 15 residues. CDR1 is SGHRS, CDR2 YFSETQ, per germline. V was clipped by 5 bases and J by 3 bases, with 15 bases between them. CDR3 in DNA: TGCGCCAGCAGATTCGGGGCGGGGAACTACAATGAGCAGTTCTTC. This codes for CASRFGAGNYNEQFF.

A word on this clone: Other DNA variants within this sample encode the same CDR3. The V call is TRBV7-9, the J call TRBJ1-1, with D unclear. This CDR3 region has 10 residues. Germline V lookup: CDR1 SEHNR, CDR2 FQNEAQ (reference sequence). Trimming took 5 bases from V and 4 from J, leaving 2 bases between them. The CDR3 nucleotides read TGTGCCAGCAGCGGCACTGAAGCTTTCTTT. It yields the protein CASSGTEAFF.

CDR3 sequence: CASGGEKLFF. The CDR3 nucleotides read TGTGCCAGCGGAGGGGAAAAACTGTTTTTT. The chain has TRBV2 and TRBJ1-4, with D hard to call. The germline V and J ends were trimmed by 8 bases and 8 bases, with 6 bases remaining between them. The CDR3 sequence is 10 residues long. Germline assignment: CDR1 SNHLY and CDR2 FYNNEI.

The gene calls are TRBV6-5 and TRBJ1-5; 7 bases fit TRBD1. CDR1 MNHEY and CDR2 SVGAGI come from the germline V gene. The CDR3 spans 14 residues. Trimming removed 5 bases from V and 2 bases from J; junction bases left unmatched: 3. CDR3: CASSIRGGNQPQHF. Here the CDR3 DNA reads TGTGCCAGCAGTATCAGGGGGGGCAATCAGCCCCAGCATTTT.

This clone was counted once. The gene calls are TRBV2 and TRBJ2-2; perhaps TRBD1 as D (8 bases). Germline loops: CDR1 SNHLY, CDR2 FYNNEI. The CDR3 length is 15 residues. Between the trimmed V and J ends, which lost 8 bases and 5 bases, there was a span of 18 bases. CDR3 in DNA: TGTGCCAGCGTGGGGAGGGACAGGATTACCGGGGAGCTGTTTTTT. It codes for CASVGRDRITGELFF.

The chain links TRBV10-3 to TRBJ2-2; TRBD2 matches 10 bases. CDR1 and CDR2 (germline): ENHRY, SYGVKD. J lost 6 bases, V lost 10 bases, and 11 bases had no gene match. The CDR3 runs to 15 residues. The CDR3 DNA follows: TGTGCCACCACCGGGAGGCTAGCGGGAGCCGGGGAGCTGTTTTTT. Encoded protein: CATTGRLAGAGELFF.

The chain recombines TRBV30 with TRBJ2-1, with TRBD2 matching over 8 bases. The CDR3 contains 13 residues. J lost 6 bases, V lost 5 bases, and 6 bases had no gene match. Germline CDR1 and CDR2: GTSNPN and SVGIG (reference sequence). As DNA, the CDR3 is TGTGCCTGGGGACTAGCCTGGGGCAATGAGCAGTTCTTC. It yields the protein CAWGLAWGNEQFF.

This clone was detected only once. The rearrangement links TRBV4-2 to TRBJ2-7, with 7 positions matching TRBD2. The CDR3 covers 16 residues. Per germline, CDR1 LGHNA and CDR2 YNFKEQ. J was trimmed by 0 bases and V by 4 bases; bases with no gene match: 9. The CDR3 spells CASSPSGTLSSYEQYF. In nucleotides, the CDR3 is TGTGCCAGCAGCCCAAGCGGGACCCTTAGCTCCTACGAGCAGTACTTC.

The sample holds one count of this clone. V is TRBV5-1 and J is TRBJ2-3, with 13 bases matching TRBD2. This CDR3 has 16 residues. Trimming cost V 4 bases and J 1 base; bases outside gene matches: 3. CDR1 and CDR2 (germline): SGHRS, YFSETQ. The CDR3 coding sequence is TGCGCCAGCAGCCGCGGACTAGCGGGGGGCACAGATACGCAGTATTTT. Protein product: CASSRGLAGGTDTQYF.

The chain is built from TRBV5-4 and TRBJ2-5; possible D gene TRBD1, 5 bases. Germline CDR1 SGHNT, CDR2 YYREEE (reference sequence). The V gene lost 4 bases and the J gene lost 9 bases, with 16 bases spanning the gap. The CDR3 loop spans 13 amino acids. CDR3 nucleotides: TGTGCCAGCAGCGCTACAGGTGAAGGGGCCCAGTACTTC. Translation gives CASSATGEGAQYF.

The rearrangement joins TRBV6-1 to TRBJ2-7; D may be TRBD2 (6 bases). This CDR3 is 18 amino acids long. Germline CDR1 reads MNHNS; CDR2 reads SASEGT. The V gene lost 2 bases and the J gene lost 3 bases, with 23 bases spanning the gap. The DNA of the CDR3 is TGTGCCAGCAGTGAAAGCGTCTATGGGGGGAGGCCTCTCTACGAGCAGTACTTC. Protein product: CASSESVYGGRPLYEQYF.

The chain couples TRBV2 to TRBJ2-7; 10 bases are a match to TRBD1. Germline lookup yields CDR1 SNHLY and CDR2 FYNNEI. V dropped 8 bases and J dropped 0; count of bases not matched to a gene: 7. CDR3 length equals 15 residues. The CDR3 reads CASLWTGGSSYEQYF. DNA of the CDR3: TGTGCCAGCCTATGGACAGGGGGTAGCTCCTACGAGCAGTACTTC.

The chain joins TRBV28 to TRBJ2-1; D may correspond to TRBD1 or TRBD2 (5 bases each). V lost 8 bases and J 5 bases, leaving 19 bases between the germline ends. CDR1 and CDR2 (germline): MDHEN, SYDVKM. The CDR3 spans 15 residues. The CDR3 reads CASPPSLGVDNEQFF. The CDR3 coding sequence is TGTGCCAGCCCCCCCTCGTTGGGGGTCGACAATGAGCAGTTCTTC.